The clone carrying this TCR beta chain was counted ten times or more. Antigen specificity is unknown. MiXCR, applied by TCRdb to the reads, yields one record per CDR3 protein. The data show 900,000 to 950,000 distinct CDR3 sequences, with 25% to 40% seen just once and around 15% held by the top ten. The data originate from a study of T cell repertoires in cytomegalovirus infection. As for the study in general: The study used recently identified HLA-C-restricted and well-studied HLA-B-restricted CMV epitopes.

General study results and limits: Clonotypes of TCR beta that were HLA-C-restricted and CMV-specific dominated the ex vivo response. Cumulative public TCR beta family frequency identified carriers of CMV plus the relevant HLA.

Germline V gives CDR1 SGHTA, CDR2 FQGNSA. The germline V and J ends were trimmed by 1 base and 7 bases, with 14 bases remaining between them. The CDR3 has 15 residues. The clonotype comes from a human donor in good health (CMV status not recorded). Some clones in this sample may be carry-over from other donors' samples. Sequencing was performed on cultured CD8+ T cells from PBMCs, taken from culture after CMV antigen stimulation. J is TRBJ2-1 and V is TRBV7-2; either TRBD1 or TRBD2 may fit D (5 bases each). CDR3 bases: TGTGCCAGCAGCTTAGATCTAGGGGACGGGAATGAGCAGTTCTTC. Residues: CASSLDLGDGNEQFF.